This T cell receptor (beta chain) appears in the sequencing data of a study of shared clonotypes between healthy human individuals. Study background: Contributing individuals were a couple of females and three males aged 18 to 49. CD4 naive and memory got three plates each, CD8 naive two, CD8 memory one.

Sequencing was performed with immunoSEQ multiplex PCR; in TCRdb, only in-frame clones are kept and a portion is missing. The sample lists around 2,000,000 clones, about 94% occurring once. Terminally differentiated effector memory CD45RA+ cells were excluded from the naive CD8 cells, which were CD45RO-negative and positively selected for CCR7. Details on this clone: Its antigen is not identified.

Germline V CDR1 and CDR2: SGHVS, FQNEAQ. The CDR3 totals 15 residues. Trimming stripped 4 bases from V and 0 bases from J, with 10 bases between. The study's findings and limits: When compared with the clonotypes that were shared by all four sorted-subset donors, the non-shared clonotypes turned out to have lower generation probabilities. In this cohort, only blood was sampled, and tissue repertoires likely differ.

Specimen: naive CD8+ T cells sorted from blood. The chain uses TRBV7-8 and TRBJ1-3; D might be TRBD1 (5 bases). The receptor was derived from a man aged 18-30 years in good health. In DNA form, the CDR3 reads TGTGCCAGCAGCTGGGGACGGAGCTCTGGAAACACCATATATTTT. It is translated as CASSWGRSSGNTIYF.